This T cell receptor (beta chain) was sequenced during a study of control samples from healthy donors and cancer patients. V lost 11 bases to trimming and J lost 3 bases; unmatched junction nucleotides: 2. The CDR3 loop spans 13 amino acids. The V gene's germline CDR1 is ENHRY and CDR2 SYGVKD. Some clones are missing from TCRdb's copy, which holds only in-frame ones; the method was immunoSEQ multiplex PCR. The table has 90,000 to 100,000 clones, around three quarters seen once. The chain couples TRBV10-3 to TRBJ1-5, with 12 bases identical to TRBD1. The sequencing sample was made of blood. This clonotype was sampled from a woman between 25 and 40 years old in good health. CDR3 region: CAGGQGANQPQHF. The CDR3 nucleotides read TGTGCCGGGGGACAGGGGGCCAATCAGCCCCAGCATTTT.